This is a list of T cell receptor beta chains from one sample in a study of cytomegalovirus exposure and HLA in healthy donors. Generated by immunoSEQ multiplex PCR, the TCRdb table keeps only in-frame clones and is missing some. The table shows about 160,000 clones, with nearly 80% occurring only once. Sequenced input: PBMCs. The receptor source for this set is a man aged 18 to 29 in good health and CMV-seropositive. Both conserved end residues are part of each CDR3. D genes are given only for firm matches. Rows may omit the clone size; those that give it use once, few, many or a size class.

J	size	V	D	DNA	CDR3
TRBJ1-1	-	TRBV2	-	TGTGCCAGCAGTCCCCTGGCCCTGAGGACTGAAGCTTTCTTT	CASSPLALRTEAFF
TRBJ2-5	-	TRBV7-9	TRBD1	TGTGCCAGCAGCCGTGCACAGGGGTTGTTGGAGACCCAGTACTTC	CASSRAQGLLETQYF
TRBJ2-7	-	TRBV21-1	-	TGTGCCAGCAGCTGTCGACCCGGGCGGGGGCTCTCCTACGAGCAGTACTTC	CASSCRPGRGLSYEQYF
TRBJ2-5	-	TRBV5-1	-	TGCGCCAGCAGCTTGTCACTAGCAGACCAAGAGACCCAGTACTTC	CASSLSLADQETQYF
TRBJ2-3	-	TRBV23-1	-	TGCGCCAGCAGGCGATACACAGATACGCAGTATTTT	CASRRYTDTQYF
TRBJ2-3	few	TRBV7-3	TRBD2	TGTGCCAGCAGCTCAGGACTAGCGGGGGGGCAAGGAGATACGCAGTATTTT	CASSSGLAGGQGDTQYF
TRBJ2-5	few	TRBV19	-	TGTGCCAGTAGTTTAAGCGGATTAGAGACCCAGTACTTC	CASSLSGLETQYF
TRBJ2-5	once	TRBV5-4	-	TGTGCCAGCAGCTTGGTGGGGAGATGGGAGACCCAGTACTTC	CASSLVGRWETQYF
TRBJ2-1	-	TRBV4-3	-	TGCGCCAGCAGCCAAGCGTTTCCCCTAGCTAATGAGCAGTTCTTC	CASSQAFPLANEQFF
TRBJ2-5	-	TRBV5-1	-	TGCGCCAGCAGGAGGTCCCGGGACTCCCAAGAGACCCAGTACTTC	CASRRSRDSQETQYF
TRBJ1-5	-	TRBV6-4	-	TGTGCCGGTTTGCCTTGGGGGCCAGCAGGTCAGCCCCAGCATTTT	CAGLPWGPAGQPQHF
TRBJ1-6	-	TRBV19	-	TGTGCCAGTAAACAGGTTAATTCACCCCTCCACTTT	CASKQVNSPLHF
TRBJ2-7	-	TRBV2	TRBD1	TGTGCCACCAGGGGGCGACTTTACGAGCAGTACTTC	CATRGRLYEQYF
TRBJ2-4	-	TRBV6-1	TRBD2	TGTGCCAGCAGTGAATACGACCGCCTAGCGGGGGATCCTATAGCCAAAAACATTCAGTACTTC	CASSEYDRLAGDPIAKNIQYF
TRBJ2-3	-	TRBV9	TRBD2	TGTGCCAGCAGCACCCGACTAGCGGGGACCAGTACCTCTAGCACAGATACGCAGTATTTT	CASSTRLAGTSTSSTDTQYF
TRBJ2-2	few	TRBV5-1	TRBD2	TGCGCCAGCAGCTTGGGCCAGGGAGCGGGGGTTAACACCGGGGAGCTGTTTTTT	CASSLGQGAGVNTGELFF
TRBJ1-6	-	TRBV7-9	TRBD1	TGTGCCAGCAGCTTGGGACAGGGGACAGAGGCCCTCCACTTT	CASSLGQGTEALHF
TRBJ2-5	once	TRBV21-1	-	TGTGCCAGCAGCACTACTAGCGGGAGGCTGGGAGAGACCCAGTACTTC	CASSTTSGRLGETQYF
TRBJ1-1	once	TRBV2	TRBD1	TGTGCCAGCAAGACGGGACAGCCTAACACTGAAGCTTTCTTT	CASKTGQPNTEAFF
TRBJ2-6	-	TRBV7-6	-	TGTGCCAGCAGTGCTAGGGCCACAGGGTACTTTGGGGCCAACGTCCTGACTTTC	CASSARATGYFGANVLTF
TRBJ2-7	-	TRBV4-3	-	TGCGCCAGCAGCCAAGATAGTACAGCCTACGAGCAGTACTTC	CASSQDSTAYEQYF
TRBJ2-1	-	TRBV25-1	TRBD2	TGTGCCAGCAGTGAACGCGATCGGGAGGTCGATTACAATGAGCAGTTCTTC	CASSERDREVDYNEQFF
TRBJ2-1	once	TRBV5-4	TRBD1	TGTGCCAGCAGCGCCGGACAGGGGGCTATCGATGAGCAGTTCTTC	CASSAGQGAIDEQFF
TRBJ2-2	few	TRBV27	TRBD2	TGTGCCAGCACCTTGAACGGGGCTAGCGGGAGGGCCTTGGCCGGGGAGCTGTTTTTT	CASTLNGASGRALAGELFF
TRBJ1-2	-	TRBV5-4	TRBD1	TGTGCCAGCAGCTTGGCCTTTGAGGGGGCTGGCTATGGCTACACCTTC	CASSLAFEGAGYGYTF
TRBJ2-7	-	TRBV15	TRBD1	TGTGCCACCAGCATCGTGACGCAGGGGGCCCACGAGCAGTACTTC	CATSIVTQGAHEQYF
TRBJ2-1	once	TRBV4-3	-	TGCGCCAGCAGCCCTACGGCTGGGGGCCGTTCCTACAATGAGCAGTTCTTC	CASSPTAGGRSYNEQFF
TRBJ1-5	-	TRBV18	-	TGTGCCAGCCGTCGGGATAGCAATCAGCCCCAGCATTTT	CASRRDSNQPQHF
TRBJ2-7	-	TRBV25-1	-	TGTGCCAGCAGTGAATACGGGAGTTTCAACGAGCAGTACTTC	CASSEYGSFNEQYF
TRBJ1-4	-	TRBV4-3	-	TGCGCCAGCAGCCAATCACAGGGCGGTAATGAAAAACTGTTTTTT	CASSQSQGGNEKLFF
TRBJ1-1	-	TRBV4-3	TRBD1	TGCGCCAGCAGCCAAGAACAGGGGGGAACTGAAGCTTTCTTT	CASSQEQGGTEAFF
TRBJ1-1	few	TRBV6-1	-	TGTGCCAGCAGTGAACTCGGAACTCCGGGGGGTGAAGCTTTCTTT	CASSELGTPGGEAFF
TRBJ2-5	-	TRBV12-5	-	TGTGCTAGTCGGGACCAAGAGACCCAGTACTTC	CASRDQETQYF
TRBJ1-1	-	TRBV2	TRBD1	TGTGCCAGCAGTGAAGTAGCAGGGGGCTATTCTGAAGCTTTCTTT	CASSEVAGGYSEAFF
TRBJ1-3	-	TRBV9	TRBD1	TGTGCCAGCAGCCCAGGGACAGGGGGTACTGGAAACACCATATATTTT	CASSPGTGGTGNTIYF
TRBJ1-4	-	TRBV5-4	TRBD1	TGTGCCAGCAGCCCACGACAGGGGGGACCCAATGAAAAACTGTTTTTT	CASSPRQGGPNEKLFF
TRBJ2-4	-	TRBV11-2	-	TGTGCCAGCAGCTCCATGCCAGTCACAGGGTCTCGGACCAAAAACATTCAGTACTTC	CASSSMPVTGSRTKNIQYF
TRBJ2-1	-	TRBV30	-	TGTGCCTGGAGTTCGCAGTACTACAATGAGCAGTTCTTC	CAWSSQYYNEQFF
TRBJ2-2	few	TRBV4-1	TRBD1	TGCGCCAGCAGCCGGGGACAGGGGGCGAACACCGGGGAGCTGTTTTTT	CASSRGQGANTGELFF
TRBJ1-1	-	TRBV18	TRBD1	TGTGCCAGCTCCCTTTCTTCACTTCAGGGGGCTGGGGTGCCCCTAGGGATCACTGAAGCTTTCTTT	CASSLSSLQGAGVPLGITEAFF
TRBJ2-7	-	TRBV27	TRBD2	TGTGCCAGCAGTTTGTCTAGCGGGAACTACGAGCAGTACTTC	CASSLSSGNYEQYF
TRBJ2-1	-	TRBV10-2	TRBD2	TGCGCCAGCAGGGAAGGACTAGCGGGATTGGATGAGCAGTTCTTC	CASREGLAGLDEQFF
TRBJ1-5	-	TRBV27	-	TGTGCCAGCAGTTTGACAGGATACCATCAGCCCCAGCATTTT	CASSLTGYHQPQHF
TRBJ1-2	-	TRBV11-2	-	TGTGCCAGCAGCCAGAAATCACCCTGCACCTTC	CASSQKSPCTF
TRBJ2-2	-	TRBV5-1	TRBD1	TGCGCCAGCAGCTTTGGGGACAGGGGGCGCGCCACCGGGGAGCTGTTTTTT	CASSFGDRGRATGELFF
TRBJ2-1	-	TRBV4-1	TRBD2	TGCGCCAGCAGCCAAGACCCCCGGCGGGAGATTTCCTACAATGAGCAGTTCTTC	CASSQDPRREISYNEQFF
TRBJ2-7	-	TRBV7-2	TRBD2	TGTGCCAGCAGCTCAACCAGGACTAGCGGCTACGAGCAGTACTTC	CASSSTRTSGYEQYF
TRBJ2-1	-	TRBV5-4	TRBD2	TGTGCCAGCAGCTCAGGGACTAGCAGCCACAATGAGCAGTTCTTC	CASSSGTSSHNEQFF
TRBJ2-7	-	TRBV13	-	TGTGCCAGCAGCCCTCGCGGCTCACCCTACGAGCAGTACTTC	CASSPRGSPYEQYF
TRBJ2-1	-	TRBV2	TRBD2	TGTGCCAGCAGTGAGGGGGGGACTAGCGGAGTTGAGCAGTTCTTC	CASSEGGTSGVEQFF
TRBJ2-1	-	TRBV13	TRBD2	TGTGCCAGCAGCTTAGGAATCGGGACTAGCTTCAATGAGCAGTTCTTC	CASSLGIGTSFNEQFF
TRBJ2-7	-	TRBV5-6	-	TGTGCCAGCAGCTTGGTCGACACCTACGAGCAGTACTTC	CASSLVDTYEQYF